Below are 7 T cell receptor beta chains sequenced from a single sample in a study of cytomegalovirus exposure and HLA in healthy donors. Vbeta (60) and Jbeta (13) primers were used in the PCR. Profiling relied on immunoSEQ multiplex PCR, and the TCRdb table lists in-frame clones only, not all of them. In the table there are 78,000 or so clones, around 85% of which are singletons. Sample: PBMCs. These receptors all stem from a woman aged 50 to 65 in good health and CMV-seronegative.

V gene TRBV6-6 combines with J gene TRBJ1-5; 7 nucleotides align to TRBD1. The CDR3 totals 14 residues. The germline CDR1 and CDR2 sequences are MNHNY and SVGAGI (reference sequence). V was clipped by 7 bases and J by 6 bases; unmatched bases: 9. The chain's CDR3 is CASKKGAWGQPQHF. The CDR3 DNA reads TGTGCCAGCAAAAAGGGGGCATGGGGTCAGCCCCAGCATTTT.

The gene calls are TRBV30 and TRBJ2-1; TRBD2 matches at 8 bases. J gave up 5 bases and V 1 base, and 13 bases lay outside the gene matches. This CDR3 region has 17 residues. Germline V gene sequence: CDR1 GTSNPN, CDR2 SVGIG (reference sequence). The CDR3 bases are TGTGCCTGGAGTGCTCCCAAGTTAGCGGGGTGGGACAATGAGCAGTTCTTC. Its protein is CAWSAPKLAGWDNEQFF.

V and J are TRBV5-4 and TRBJ2-6, with D perhaps TRBD2 (6 bases). This CDR3 has 13 residues. CDR1 is SGHNT, CDR2 YYREEE, per germline (reference sequence). The germline V and J ends were trimmed by 10 bases and 0 bases, with 8 bases remaining between them. In nucleotides, the CDR3 is TGTGCCGCGGGGTACTCTGGGGCCAACGTCCTGACTTTC. It translates to CAAGYSGANVLTF.

The rearrangement uses TRBV11-2 and TRBJ1-1, with D possibly matching TRBD1 (5 bases). The V and J ends lost 1 base and 6 bases respectively, with 12 bases between them. CDR1 and CDR2 from the germline V gene are SGHAT and FQNNGV. The CDR3 extends over 14 amino acids. CDR3 sequence reads: CASSLGKGLAEAFF. In nucleotides, the CDR3 is TGTGCCAGCAGCTTAGGTAAGGGGCTCGCTGAAGCTTTCTTT.

The chain carries TRBV4-2 and TRBJ2-5; tentatively, D is TRBD2 (5 bases). V lost 5 bases and J lost 5, with 15 bases in between. This CDR3 comprises 14 residues. Germline V CDR1 and CDR2: LGHNA, YNFKEQ. CDR3 DNA: TGTGCCAGCAGCAAAAGGGCCGGGATCGAGACCCAGTACTTC. Protein product: CASSKRAGIETQYF.

J is TRBJ2-5 and V is TRBV2; 7 bases are shared with TRBD2. This CDR3 comprises 14 residues. V trimming: 1 base; J trimming: 2 bases; junction bases outside the gene matches: 1. Germline V gives CDR1 SNHLY, CDR2 FYNNEI. The CDR3 DNA is TGTGCCAGCAGTGAAGTGCGGGGGCAAGAGACCCAGTACTTC. This sequence encodes CASSEVRGQETQYF.

The chain uses TRBV9 and TRBJ2-7; 9 nucleotides agree with TRBD1. Trimming at V came to 0 bases and at J to 3 bases, leaving 4 bases not matched to a gene. In germline, CDR1 is SGDLS, CDR2 YYNGEE. The CDR3 contains 15 residues. The CDR3 DNA reads TGTGCCAGCAGCGTAGGAACGGGACAGGGCTACGAGCAGTACTTC. Translation: CASSVGTGQGYEQYF.